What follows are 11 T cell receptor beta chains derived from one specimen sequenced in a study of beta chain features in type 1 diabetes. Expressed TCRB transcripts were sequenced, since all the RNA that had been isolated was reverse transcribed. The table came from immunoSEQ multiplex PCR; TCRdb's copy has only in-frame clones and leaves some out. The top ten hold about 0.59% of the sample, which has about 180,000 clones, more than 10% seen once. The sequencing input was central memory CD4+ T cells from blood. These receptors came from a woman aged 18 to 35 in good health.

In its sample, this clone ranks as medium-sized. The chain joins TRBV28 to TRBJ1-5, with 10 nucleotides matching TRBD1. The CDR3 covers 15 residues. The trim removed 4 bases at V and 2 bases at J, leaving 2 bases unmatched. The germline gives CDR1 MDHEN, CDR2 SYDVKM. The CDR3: CASSSGQGGNQPQHF. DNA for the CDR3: TGTGCCAGCAGTTCAGGACAGGGGGGCAATCAGCCCCAGCATTTT.

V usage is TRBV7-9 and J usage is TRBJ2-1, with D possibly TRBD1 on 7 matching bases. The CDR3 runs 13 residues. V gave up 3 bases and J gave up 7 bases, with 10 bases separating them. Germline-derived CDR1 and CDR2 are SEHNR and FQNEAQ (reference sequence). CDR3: CASSLTGRNEQFF. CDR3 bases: TGTGCCAGCAGCTTGACAGGGAGGAATGAGCAGTTCTTC.

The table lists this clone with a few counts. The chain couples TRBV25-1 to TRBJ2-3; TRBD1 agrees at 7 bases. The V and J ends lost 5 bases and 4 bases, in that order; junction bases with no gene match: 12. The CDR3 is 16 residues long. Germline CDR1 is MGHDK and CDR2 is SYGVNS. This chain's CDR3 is CASSQRGRGMADTQYF. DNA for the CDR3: TGTGCCAGCAGTCAGAGGGGCAGGGGGATGGCAGATACGCAGTATTTT.

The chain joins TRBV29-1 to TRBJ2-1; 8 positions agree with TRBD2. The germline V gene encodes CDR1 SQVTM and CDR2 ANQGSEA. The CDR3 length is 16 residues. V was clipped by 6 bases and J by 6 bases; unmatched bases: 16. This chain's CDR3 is CSVTGTRGSFGNEQFF. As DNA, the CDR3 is TGCAGCGTGACCGGGACTAGGGGGTCGTTTGGCAATGAGCAGTTCTTC.

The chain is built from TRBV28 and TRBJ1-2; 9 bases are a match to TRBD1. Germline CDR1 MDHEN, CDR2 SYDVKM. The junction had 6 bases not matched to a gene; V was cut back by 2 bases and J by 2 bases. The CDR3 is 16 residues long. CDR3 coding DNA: TGTGCCAGCAGTTTACCGGGGACAGGGACGAACTATGGCTACACCTTC. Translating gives CASSLPGTGTNYGYTF.

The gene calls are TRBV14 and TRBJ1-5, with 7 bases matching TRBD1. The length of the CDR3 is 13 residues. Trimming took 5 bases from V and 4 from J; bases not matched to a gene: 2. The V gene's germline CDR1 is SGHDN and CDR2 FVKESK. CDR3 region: CASSLQGNQPQHF. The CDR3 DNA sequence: TGTGCCAGCAGCTTACAGGGGAATCAGCCCCAGCATTTT.

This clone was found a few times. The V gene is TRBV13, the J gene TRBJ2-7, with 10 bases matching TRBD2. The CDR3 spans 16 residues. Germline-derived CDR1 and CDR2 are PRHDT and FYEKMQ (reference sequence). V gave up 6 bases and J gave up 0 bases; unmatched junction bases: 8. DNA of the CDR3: TGTGCCAGCAGACAACTAGCGGGGCAGAGCTCCTACGAGCAGTACTTC. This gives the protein CASRQLAGQSSYEQYF.

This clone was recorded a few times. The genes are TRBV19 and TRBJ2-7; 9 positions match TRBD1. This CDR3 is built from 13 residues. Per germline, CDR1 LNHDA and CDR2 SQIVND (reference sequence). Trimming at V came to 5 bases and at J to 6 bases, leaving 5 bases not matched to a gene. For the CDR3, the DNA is TGTGCCAGTAGTCGGGACAGGGCGGCCGAGCAGTACTTC. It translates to CASSRDRAAEQYF.

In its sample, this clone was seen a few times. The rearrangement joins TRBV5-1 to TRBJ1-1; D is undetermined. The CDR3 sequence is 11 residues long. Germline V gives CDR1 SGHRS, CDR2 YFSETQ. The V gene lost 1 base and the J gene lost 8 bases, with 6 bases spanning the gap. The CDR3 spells CASSLHEEAFF. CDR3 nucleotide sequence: TGCGCCAGCAGCTTGCACGAGGAAGCTTTCTTT.

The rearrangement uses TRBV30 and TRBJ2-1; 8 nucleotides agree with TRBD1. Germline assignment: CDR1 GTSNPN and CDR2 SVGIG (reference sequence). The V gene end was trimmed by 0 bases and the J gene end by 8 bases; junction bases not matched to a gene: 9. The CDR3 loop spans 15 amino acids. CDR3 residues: CAWSVQQGARYEQFF. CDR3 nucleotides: TGTGCCTGGAGTGTACAGCAGGGGGCGCGATATGAGCAGTTCTTC.

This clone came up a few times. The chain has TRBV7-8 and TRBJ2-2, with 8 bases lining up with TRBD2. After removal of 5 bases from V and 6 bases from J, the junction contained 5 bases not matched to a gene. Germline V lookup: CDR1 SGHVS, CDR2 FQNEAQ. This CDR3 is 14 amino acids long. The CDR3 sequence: CASSRRREAGELFF. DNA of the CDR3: TGTGCCAGCAGCAGAAGGCGGGAGGCCGGGGAGCTGTTTTTT.